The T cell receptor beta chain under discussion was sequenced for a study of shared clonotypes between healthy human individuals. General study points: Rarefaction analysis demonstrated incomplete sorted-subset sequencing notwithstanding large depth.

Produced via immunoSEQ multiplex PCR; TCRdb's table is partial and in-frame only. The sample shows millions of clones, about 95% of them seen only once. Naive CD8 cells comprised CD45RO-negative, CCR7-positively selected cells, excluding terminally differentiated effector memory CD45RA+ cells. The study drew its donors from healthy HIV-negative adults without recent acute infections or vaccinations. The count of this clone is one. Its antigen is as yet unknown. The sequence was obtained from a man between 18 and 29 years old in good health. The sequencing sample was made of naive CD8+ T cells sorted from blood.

The CDR3 is CASSVDTNYGYTF. In DNA, the CDR3 is TGTGCCAGTAGTGTGGACACTAACTATGGCTACACCTTC. The chain employs TRBV19 and TRBJ1-2; a weak D match, TRBD1 (5 bases). From germline, CDR1 is LNHDA and CDR2 SQIVND (reference sequence). V lost 5 bases and J lost 0, with 7 bases in between. The CDR3 length is 13 residues.